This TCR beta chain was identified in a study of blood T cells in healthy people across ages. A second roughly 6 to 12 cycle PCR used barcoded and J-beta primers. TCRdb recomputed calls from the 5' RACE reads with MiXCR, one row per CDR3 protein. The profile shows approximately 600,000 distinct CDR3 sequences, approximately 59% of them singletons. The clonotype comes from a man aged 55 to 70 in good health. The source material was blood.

The CDR3 nucleotides read TGTGCCACCAGCATGCGGGGGGGGATCGGGGAGCTGTTTTTT. The encoded protein is CATSMRGGIGELFF. This chain uses TRBV15 with TRBJ2-2; TRBD2 agrees at 9 bases. The V gene's germline CDR1 is LNHNV and CDR2 YYDKDF (reference sequence). The junction had 4 bases not matched to a gene; V was cut back by 4 bases and J by 7 bases. The CDR3 is 14 amino acids.